This T cell receptor beta chain was profiled in a study of blood T cell repertoires in COVID-19. Sequencing used immunoSEQ multiplex PCR; TCRdb keeps in-frame clones, though not all of them. The table shows hundreds of thousands of clones, with 90% occurring only once. The sample taken for sequencing was PBMCs or T cells enriched from blood (not recorded which). This sequence originates from a woman aged 18-29 years with acute COVID-19.

The CDR3 is CASSGETGGDTEAFF. Here the CDR3 DNA reads TGTGCCAGCAGTGGGGAGACAGGGGGAGACACTGAAGCTTTCTTT. This chain connects TRBV28 to TRBJ1-1; 9 bases fit TRBD1. V dropped 5 bases and J dropped 3; count of bases not matched to a gene: 7. The CDR3 extends over 15 amino acids. Germline values: CDR1 MDHEN, CDR2 SYDVKM.